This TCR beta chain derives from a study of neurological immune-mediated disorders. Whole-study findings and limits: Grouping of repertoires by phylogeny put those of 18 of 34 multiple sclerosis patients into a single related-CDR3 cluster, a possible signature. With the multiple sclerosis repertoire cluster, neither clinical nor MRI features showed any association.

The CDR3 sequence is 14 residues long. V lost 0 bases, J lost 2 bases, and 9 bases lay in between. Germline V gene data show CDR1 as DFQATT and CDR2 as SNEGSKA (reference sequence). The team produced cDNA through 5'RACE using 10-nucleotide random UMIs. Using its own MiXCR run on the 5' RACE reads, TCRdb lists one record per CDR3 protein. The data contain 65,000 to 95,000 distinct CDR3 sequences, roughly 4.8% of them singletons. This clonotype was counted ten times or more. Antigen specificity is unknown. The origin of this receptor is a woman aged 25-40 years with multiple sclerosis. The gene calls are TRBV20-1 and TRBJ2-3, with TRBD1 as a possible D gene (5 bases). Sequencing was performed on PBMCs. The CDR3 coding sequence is TGCAGTGCTAGAGAAGACAGCCCCACAGATACGCAGTATTTT. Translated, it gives CSAREDSPTDTQYF.